Following are 22 T cell receptor beta chains from one sample sequenced in a study of OX40 agonist ivuxolimab in advanced cancers. The repertoire was sequenced with immunoSEQ multiplex PCR; TCRdb's copy has only in-frame clones and lacks some. In the table there are about 50,000 clones, approximately 86% of which are singletons. Sequenced here: CD4+ or CD8+ T cells sorted from blood, sampled in a trial of the OX40 agonist ivuxolimab. These receptors came from an adult with an advanced solid tumor such as melanoma, head and neck, liver or kidney cancer.

The J gene is TRBJ2-2, the V gene TRBV21-1; TRBD2 is the table's D call, not checked against the DNA. TRBV21-1 has pseudogene status. The CDR3 runs to 16 residues. The CDR3 DNA is TGTGCCAGCAGCGCCCTCGGGAGGGGGGACACCGGGGAGCTGTTTTTT. It encodes CASSALGRGDTGELFF.

The V and J genes are TRBV11-3 and TRBJ2-7; TRBD2 aligns across 9 bases. The length of the CDR3 is 15 residues. The germline V gene encodes CDR1 SGHNT and CDR2 YENEEA. Trimming removed 6 bases from V and 5 bases from J; junction bases left unmatched: 11. In DNA form, the CDR3 reads TGTGCCAGCAGTCATTCGGCTAGCGGGAACCACGAGCAGTACTTC. Protein: CASSHSASGNHEQYF.

The chain combines TRBV10-3 with TRBJ1-1; tentative D call: TRBD1 (5 bases). The V gene's germline CDR1 is ENHRY and CDR2 SYGVKD. CDR3 length equals 15 residues. Between the trimmed V and J ends, which lost 6 bases and 0 bases, there was a span of 14 bases. The CDR3, as DNA: TGTGCCATCAGGAACTCCGGCAGGGTGAACACTGAAGCTTTCTTT. Translated, it gives CAIRNSGRVNTEAFF.

This sequence joins TRBV9 and TRBJ2-3, with 11 positions matching TRBD2. Losses at the gene ends were 3 bases for V and 0 bases for J; bases not matched to a gene: 15. Germline V gene data show CDR1 as SGDLS and CDR2 as YYNGEE. The CDR3 spans 20 residues. This chain's CDR3 is CASSADPGTSGHPSTDTQYF. In DNA, the CDR3 is TGTGCCAGCAGCGCCGACCCCGGGACTAGCGGACACCCTAGCACAGATACGCAGTATTTT.

The J gene is TRBJ2-7, the V gene TRBV27, with 7 bases matching TRBD1. The CDR3 extends over 15 amino acids. Germline V gives CDR1 MNHEY, CDR2 SMNVEV (reference sequence). V trimming: 5 bases; J trimming: 2 bases; junction bases outside the gene matches: 9. The CDR3 here is CASSLLPTGPYEQYF. The CDR3 DNA sequence: TGTGCCAGCAGTCTTCTTCCGACAGGGCCCTACGAGCAGTACTTC.

This chain connects TRBV6-1 to TRBJ2-2; D is ambiguous. Trimming took off 11 bases at V and 1 base at J, with 11 bases between the two ends. The germline V gene has CDR1 MNHNS and CDR2 SASEGT. CDR3 size: 13 residues. CDR3 loop: CAARAVNTGELFF. The CDR3 DNA reads as TGTGCCGCTCGGGCTGTGAACACCGGGGAGCTGTTTTTT.

This clone was seen only once. The chain uses TRBV4-1 and TRBJ2-1; 8 positions agree with TRBD1. The junction had 10 bases not matched to a gene; V was cut back by 3 bases and J by 0 bases. This CDR3 region has 18 residues. Germline-derived CDR1 and CDR2 are MGHRA and YSYEKL. Here the CDR3 reads CASSHRDRTDSSYNEQFF. CDR3 coding DNA: TGCGCCAGCAGCCACCGGGACAGGACGGATAGCTCCTACAATGAGCAGTTCTTC.

V usage is TRBV19 and J usage is TRBJ1-2; unclear D gene. The ends were cut back, 7 bases at V and 5 bases at J, with 14 bases in the middle. The CDR3 totals 13 residues. The V gene's germline CDR1 is LNHDA and CDR2 SQIVND (reference sequence). This chain's CDR3 is CASTRTELYGYTF. CDR3 nucleotides: TGTGCCAGTACTAGGACGGAGTTATATGGCTACACCTTC.

The chain couples TRBV10-3 to TRBJ1-1; unclear D gene. V lost 6 bases to trimming and J lost 3 bases, with 5 bases between them. Germline V CDR1 and CDR2: ENHRY, SYGVKD. This CDR3 spans 11 amino acids. CDR3 DNA: TGTGCCATCAGGGAGGACACTGAAGCTTTCTTT. The encoded protein is CAIREDTEAFF.

This chain uses TRBV9 with TRBJ2-1; no firm D call. The germline V gene encodes CDR1 SGDLS and CDR2 YYNGEE. Trimming shortened V by 0 bases and J by 0 bases, and 10 bases separated the two germline ends. The CDR3 spans 16 residues. The DNA for the CDR3 is TGTGCCAGCAGCGTAGCGGCTTCCAGCTCCTACAATGAGCAGTTCTTC. Translated: CASSVAASSSYNEQFF.

This sequence joins TRBV7-9 and TRBJ2-7, with D unclear. Trimming removed 1 base from V and 8 bases from J, with 18 bases in between. The CDR3 sequence is 15 residues long. Germline V gives CDR1 SEHNR, CDR2 FQNEAQ (reference sequence). The CDR3 here is CASSLEGLARRQQYF. CDR3 DNA sequence: TGTGCCAGCAGCTTAGAAGGATTAGCCCGCAGACAGCAGTACTTC.

This chain connects TRBV25-1 to TRBJ1-2; D remains ambiguous. This CDR3 is 12 amino acids long. Germline CDR1 is MGHDK and CDR2 is SYGVNS. The V gene lost 7 bases and the J gene lost 7 bases, with 13 bases spanning the gap. This CDR3 is CASTSPWGGYTF. The CDR3 DNA reads TGTGCCAGCACCTCCCCGTGGGGTGGCTACACCTTC.

The V and J genes are TRBV5-6 and TRBJ2-2, with D maybe TRBD2 (6 bases). V was clipped by 1 base and J by 5 bases, with 12 bases between them. Germline V gene lookup returns CDR1 SGHDT and CDR2 YYEEEE. The CDR3 length is 15 residues. CDR3 amino acids: CASSLLAEGTGELFF. Here the CDR3 DNA reads TGTGCCAGCAGCTTGTTAGCGGAAGGGACCGGGGAGCTGTTTTTT.

J is TRBJ1-1 and V is TRBV7-8, with D perhaps TRBD1 (5 bases). CDR1 is SGHVS and CDR2 is FQNEAQ in the germline V gene. V was pared by 5 bases and J by 5 bases, with 18 bases between. This CDR3 spans 15 amino acids. This chain's CDR3 is CASSDWGVVFTEAFF. CDR3 sequence (DNA): TGTGCCAGCAGCGACTGGGGGGTCGTGTTTACTGAAGCTTTCTTT. Complete variable domain (other parts from reference TRBV7-8 and TRBJ1-1): GAGVSQSPRYKVAKRGQDVALRCDPISGHVSLFWYQQALGQGPEFLTYFQNEAQLDKSGLPSDRFFAERPEGSVSTLKIQRTQQEDSAVYLCASSDWGVVFTEAFFGQGTRLTVV.

The V call is TRBV5-1, the J call TRBJ2-3, with 9 bases identical to TRBD1. The CDR3 has 15 amino acids. The ends lost 0 bases at V and 5 bases at J; junction bases unmatched: 4. The germline V gene has CDR1 SGHRS and CDR2 YFSETQ. As DNA, the CDR3 is TGCGCCAGCAGCTTGGACCGGACAGGGGTAGATACGCAGTATTTT. This encodes CASSLDRTGVDTQYF.

This clone showed up many times. The genes are TRBV6-5 and TRBJ1-2; possibly TRBD1 for D (5 bases). Trimming cost V 5 bases and J 2 bases, with 9 bases left between them. This CDR3 has 13 amino acids. Germline assignment: CDR1 MNHEY and CDR2 SVGAGI. This CDR3 is CASSRDRNYGYTF. The CDR3 DNA follows: TGTGCCAGCAGTCGGGACCGGAACTATGGCTACACCTTC.

The table lists this clone with a few counts. The chain links TRBV11-2 to TRBJ1-4; D gene uncertain. The CDR3 is 14 residues long. CDR1 and CDR2 from the germline V gene are SGHAT and FQNNGV. Trimming shortened V by 5 bases and J by 0 bases, and 7 bases separated the two germline ends. CDR3 nucleotides: TGTGCCAGCAGCAACAGTGCAACTAATGAAAAACTGTTTTTT. This sequence encodes CASSNSATNEKLFF. Combining the CDR3 with reference TRBV11-2 and TRBJ1-4 gives the whole variable domain EAGVAQSPRYKIIEKRQSVAFWCNPISGHATLYWYQQILGQGPKLLIQFQNNGVVDDSQLPKDRFSAERLKGVDSTLKIQPAKLEDSAVYLCASSNSATNEKLFFGSGTQLSVL.

CDR3 nucleotides: TGTGCCAGCAGCCGGGACAGAAACTCCTACGAGCAGTACTTC. This gives the protein CASSRDRNSYEQYF. The chain links TRBV7-9 to TRBJ2-7; 7 positions agree with TRBD1. The CDR3 runs to 14 residues. Germline V gene data show CDR1 as SEHNR and CDR2 as FQNEAQ (reference sequence). V was pared by 5 bases and J by 0 bases, with 4 bases of the junction left unmatched.

V is TRBV14 and J is TRBJ1-4, with 7 bases lining up with TRBD1. V lost 8 bases and J lost 10; bases outside the gene matches: 10. This CDR3 is 13 amino acids long. Germline V gives CDR1 SGHDN, CDR2 FVKESK. The CDR3 bases are TGTGCCAGCGGGCAACAGGGGAGGGGAAAACTGTTTTTT. This sequence encodes CASGQQGRGKLFF.

J is TRBJ1-5 and V is TRBV4-1; TRBD1 might be the D (5 bases). The CDR3 is 19 residues long. Germline V CDR1 and CDR2: MGHRA, YSYEKL. V was trimmed by 0 bases and J by 4 bases, leaving 22 bases between them. The CDR3 protein is CASSQDLMGWGGRNQPQHF. CDR3 coding DNA: TGCGCCAGCAGCCAAGATTTGATGGGTTGGGGGGGTAGGAATCAGCCCCAGCATTTT.

V and J are TRBV18 and TRBJ2-7; perhaps D is TRBD1 or TRBD2 (6 bases each). The V end lost 4 bases, the J end lost 6 bases, and 16 bases lay between the germline ends. This CDR3 region has 14 residues. CDR1 is KGHSH, CDR2 LQKENI, per germline. DNA of the CDR3: TGTGCCAGCTCACAAGTACAGGGAGGACGCGAGCAGTACTTC. This codes for CASSQVQGGREQYF.

This rearrangement joins TRBV7-6 to TRBJ2-6, with no clear D. The germline V gene has CDR1 SGHVS and CDR2 FNYEAQ. Trimming cost V 0 bases and J 4 bases, with 10 bases left between them. This CDR3 spans 16 amino acids. The CDR3 nucleotides read TGTGCCAGCAGCTTAGCAGGCTTGAGGGGGGCCAACGTCCTGACTTTC. Translated: CASSLAGLRGANVLTF.